This paragraph reports one TCR beta chain. Under the authors' procedure: Counts of nucleated cells, estimated from reference gene primer amplification, were obtained. Using immunoSEQ multiplex PCR, the repertoire was profiled, and TCRdb retains in-frame clones only, with some absent. Clonal size and the V and J genes are those of that table, whereas D and trimming came from the DNA. Of roughly 110,000 clones in the sample, about 84% were seen once. The entry originates in a study of blood T cell repertoires in COVID-19. This sequence was found in a woman aged 55-69 years with acute or convalescent COVID-19. Sequenced: peripheral blood.

Here the CDR3 DNA reads TGTGCCAGCAGCCCAGGACTTAACAAGAACACTGAAGCTTTCTTT. Encoded protein: CASSPGLNKNTEAFF. This rearrangement joins TRBV6-5 to TRBJ1-1, with D unresolved. In germline, CDR1 is MNHEY, CDR2 SVGAGI. V lost 6 bases and J 1 base, leaving 15 bases between the germline ends. CDR3 length: 15 amino acids.